This entry describes one T cell receptor beta chain. This specimen comes from a study of patients and donors after allogeneic stem cell transplantation. TCRdb analysed the RT-PCR reads with MiXCR anew, one entry per CDR3 protein. The data contain about 960,000 distinct CDR3 sequences, more than 15% of them singletons. This clonotype originated in a human donor who was either an allogeneic HSCT recipient or a stem cell or donor lymphocyte infusion donor (not recorded which). It is not recorded whose cells these are; they may come from a transplant donor. The sequenced material came from blood, either unsorted or a sorted T cell fraction (not recorded which).

CDR3: CATSRDNRDYGYTF. In DNA, the CDR3 is TGTGCCACCAGCAGAGATAACAGGGATTATGGCTACACCTTC. The genes are TRBV15 and TRBJ1-2; D might be TRBD1 (6 bases). Germline loops: CDR1 LNHNV, CDR2 YYDKDF (reference sequence). V was clipped by 0 bases and J by 5 bases, with 10 bases between them. The CDR3 covers 14 residues.